These T cell receptor beta chains were read from a single sample in a study of control samples from healthy donors and cancer patients. TCRdb keeps only in-frame clones here, not all; method: immunoSEQ multiplex PCR. This sample carries about 100,000 clones, approximately 84% of them seen once, and the ten largest clones take 15% to 20%. Sequenced material: blood. The source of these receptors is a woman between 50 and 59 years old in good health. Both conserved end residues are part of each CDR3. The D gene is left open where the match is weak. A row's size may be missing; if present it is once, few, many or a size class.

>TRBV10-3|NA|TRBJ1-1|TRBD1
TGTGCCATCAGTGAGTCGATGACAGGGGTGAACACTGAAGCTTTCTTT
CAISESMTGVNTEAFF
>TRBV30|NA|TRBJ1-1|NA
TGTGCCTGGAGTCGTTTGGGGGCGGCGAACACTGAAGCTTTCTTT
CAWSRLGAANTEAFF
>TRBV29-1|once|TRBJ2-1|NA
TGCAGCGTTGTTAAGGTCCCCAAGTACAATGAGCAGTTCTTC
CSVVKVPKYNEQFF
>TRBV9|NA|TRBJ2-3|TRBD2
TGTGCCAGCAGCAAAGGACTAGCGGAATTCACAGATACGCAGTATTTT
CASSKGLAEFTDTQYF
>TRBV29-1|NA|TRBJ2-7|TRBD1
TGCAGCGTTGAGGGGACAGGGTCGCGGGAGCAGTACTTC
CSVEGTGSREQYF
>TRBV7-6|NA|TRBJ2-3|NA
TGTGCCAGCAGCCTGATGACAGGCACAGATACGCAGTATTTT
CASSLMTGTDTQYF
>TRBV6-2/TRBV6-3|once|TRBJ2-3|TRBD1
TGTGCCAGCAGTTTTTACAGGGGAAGGGGCACAGATACGCAGTATTTT
CASSFYRGRGTDTQYF
>TRBV7-3|few|TRBJ2-1|NA
TGTGCCAGCAGCGATCCGGGCCTTGAGCAGTTCTTC
CASSDPGLEQFF
>TRBV2|NA|TRBJ1-5|TRBD1
TGTGCCAGCAGTGAAGATGGTATCGGGACAGAAATCAATCAGCCCCAGCATTTT
CASSEDGIGTEINQPQHF
>TRBV6-5|NA|TRBJ2-3|NA
TGTGCCAGCACCCCAGGCCGGACTAGCACAGATACGCAGTATTTT
CASTPGRTSTDTQYF
>TRBV27|NA|TRBJ1-2|TRBD1
TGTGCCAGCAGTCCTTCCGGGACAGGGGGTTATGGCTACACCTTC
CASSPSGTGGYGYTF
>TRBV14|NA|TRBJ2-1|TRBD2
TGTGCCAGCAGCCGTAGTCGTCCCGGGACTAGCGGGAGTACGTACAATGAGCAGTTCTTC
CASSRSRPGTSGSTYNEQFF
>TRBV27|NA|TRBJ2-7|NA
TGTGCCAGCAGTTTACCCGGGGCTTACGAGCAGTACTTC
CASSLPGAYEQYF
>TRBV4-3|NA|TRBJ2-4|TRBD2
TGCGCCAGCAGCCAAGATACCGGGAGGGCCGGGGACATTCAGTACTTC
CASSQDTGRAGDIQYF
>TRBV5-8|NA|TRBJ2-1|TRBD2
TGTGCCAGCAGCCCCCTTTACCAGACCCTTGGACTAGCGGGATCCGATGAGCAGTTCTTC
CASSPLYQTLGLAGSDEQFF
>TRBV11-2|NA|TRBJ2-1|NA
TGTGCCAGCAGCCTTGACTGGGGGGCCTACAATGAGCAGTTCTTC
CASSLDWGAYNEQFF